Listed below are T cell receptor beta chains from one sample, sequenced in a study of cytomegalovirus exposure and HLA in healthy donors. Profiled with immunoSEQ multiplex PCR; TCRdb holds only in-frame clones, not every one. The table lists 120,000 to 150,000 clones, around three quarters of them singletons. The sample taken for sequencing was PBMCs. The receptors were sampled from a man aged 35-49 years in good health and CMV-seronegative. The CDR3 runs from the conserved cysteine through the conserved F or W. D genes are given only for firm matches. A clone size is listed for some rows: how often the clone was seen (once, few, many), or a class if it is expanded.

NA	TRBV5-5	TRBJ2-2	NA	TGTGCCAGCAGCTTGGACCCGGTAAACACCGGGGAGCTGTTTTTT	CASSLDPVNTGELFF
NA	TRBV27	TRBJ1-1	once	TGTGCCAGCAGACAGCCGAACACTGAAGCTTTCTTT	CASRQPNTEAFF
TRBD2	TRBV19	TRBJ2-3	NA	TGTGCCAGTAGTATCTTTGCGGGAGGTACAGATACGCAGTATTTT	CASSIFAGGTDTQYF
NA	TRBV9	TRBJ2-7	NA	TGTGCCAGCAGCGAGGGGGTAGGGGAGCAGTACTTC	CASSEGVGEQYF
NA	TRBV27	TRBJ2-1	NA	TGTGCCAGCAGTTTTACCGGGTCGGTCTACAATGAGCAGTTCTTC	CASSFTGSVYNEQFF
NA	TRBV30	TRBJ1-3	NA	TGTGCCTGGAGTGGAGGTCTCTCTGGAAACACCATATATTTT	CAWSGGLSGNTIYF
NA	TRBV30	TRBJ1-6	once	TGTGCCTGGAGCCTCCAGGGGAATCCACCCCTCCACTTT	CAWSLQGNPPLHF
NA	TRBV7-6	TRBJ2-2	NA	TGTGCCAGCAGCTTTCCCGGGTACACCGGGGAGCTGTTTTTT	CASSFPGYTGELFF
NA	TRBV7-8	TRBJ1-2	NA	TGTGCCAGCAGCTTAGAAGCAGCCTCACTATCCTATGGCTACACCTTC	CASSLEAASLSYGYTF
TRBD1	TRBV7-3	TRBJ2-7	NA	TGTGCCAGCAGCTCCACCGGGACAGGGTCTAACGAGCAGTACTTC	CASSSTGTGSNEQYF
NA	TRBV19	TRBJ2-1	NA	TGTGCCAGTAGTATATCAGGCGGGGAGTACAATGAGCAGTTCTTC	CASSISGGEYNEQFF
NA	TRBV5-1	TRBJ1-2	NA	TGCGCCAGCAGCCCGATACGGCAGGATAACTATGGCTACACCTTC	CASSPIRQDNYGYTF
NA	TRBV6-1	TRBJ1-1	NA	TGTGCCAGCAGTGAAAGACAGATGAACACTGAAGCTTTCTTT	CASSERQMNTEAFF
NA	TRBV7-9	TRBJ2-1	NA	TGTGCCAGCAGCTTAACTGATGAGCAGTTCTTC	CASSLTDEQFF
NA	TRBV7-2	TRBJ2-3	once	TGTGCCAGCAGCATGGGCGCCCGGCCAGATACGCAGTATTTT	CASSMGARPDTQYF
NA	TRBV6-1	TRBJ2-3	NA	TGTGCCAGCAGAGCTCGAGGTACGTCAGATACGCAGTATTTT	CASRARGTSDTQYF
NA	TRBV2	TRBJ2-7	NA	TGTGCCAGCAGTGGGGCCGTTACCTCCTACGAGCAGTACTTC	CASSGAVTSYEQYF
NA	TRBV25-1	TRBJ2-7	NA	TGTGCCAGCAGTGAAGCCGGAGGCCCTCGAGAGCAGTACTTC	CASSEAGGPREQYF
TRBD2	TRBV5-1	TRBJ2-1	NA	TGCGCCAGCAGCTTGTCCGGCGGGACTAGCGTCTTCAATGAGCAGTTCTTC	CASSLSGGTSVFNEQFF
TRBD1	TRBV2	TRBJ1-2	NA	TGTGCCAGCAGTGGGCCACAGGGGGTTTGGGGCTACACCTTC	CASSGPQGVWGYTF
TRBD2	TRBV10-3	TRBJ2-6	NA	TGTGCCATCAGCGGGACTAGCGGGGACGGAGGGGCCAACGGCCTGACTTTC	CAISGTSGDGGANGLTF
TRBD2	TRBV25-1	TRBJ2-1	NA	TGTGCCAGCAGTGAGTCGGGTAGCGGGACCCTCCTCGGGCAGTTCTTC	CASSESGSGTLLGQFF
TRBD1	TRBV30	TRBJ2-5	once	TGTGCCTGGAGAACCAGGGGGAGAGAGACCCAGTACTTC	CAWRTRGRETQYF
TRBD2	TRBV5-1	TRBJ2-1	NA	TGCGCCAGCAGCGGGGGACTAGCGGGAGTCAAGGATGAGCAGTTCTTC	CASSGGLAGVKDEQFF
NA	TRBV4-2	TRBJ2-7	NA	TGTGCCAGCAGCCAAGATGACAGAGCCTACGAGCAGTACTTC	CASSQDDRAYEQYF
TRBD2	TRBV11-2	TRBJ2-2	NA	TGTGCCAGCAGCTTAGAACCGTTGTATGGCGGGGGGCCTCCGGGGGGGGAGCTGTTTTTT	CASSLEPLYGGGPPGGELFF
TRBD1	TRBV2	TRBJ2-6	NA	TGTGCCAGCAAGACAGGGGGCTCTGGGGCCAACGGCCTGACTTTC	CASKTGGSGANGLTF
TRBD2	TRBV4-1	TRBJ2-5	NA	TGCGCCAGCAGCCAAGTCCTAGCGGGAGTTCCCCTCAGAGAGACCCAGTACTTC	CASSQVLAGVPLRETQYF
TRBD2	TRBV30	TRBJ2-1	NA	TGTGCCTGGAGAGCGGGAGGGCCCGGTGAGCAGTTCTTC	CAWRAGGPGEQFF
NA	TRBV4-1	TRBJ2-5	few	TGCGCCAGCAGCCATAGGTTCAGGCAAGAGACCCAGTACTTC	CASSHRFRQETQYF
TRBD1	TRBV15	TRBJ1-3	NA	TGTGCCACCAGCATGGACAGGGGGCTAGCGGGAAACACCATATATTTT	CATSMDRGLAGNTIYF
NA	TRBV25-1	TRBJ1-2	few	TGTGCCAGCAATTCTCAGTATGGCTACACCTTC	CASNSQYGYTF
NA	TRBV4-1	TRBJ2-7	once	TGCGCCAGCAGCCAAGATGAGGGTAGCGGAGCCTACGAGCAGTACTTC	CASSQDEGSGAYEQYF
TRBD2	TRBV5-1	TRBJ2-4	NA	TGCGCCAGCAGCTTGGTCTCCGGGACTAGCGGGGAGGAACACTTC	CASSLVSGTSGEEHF
NA	TRBV2	TRBJ2-3	once	TGTGCCAGCACCTTTCAGGTCCCTGGAGATACGCAGTATTTT	CASTFQVPGDTQYF
TRBD1	TRBV27	TRBJ1-5	NA	TGTGCCAGCAGTCCTGACAGGGTGAATCAGCCCCAGCATTTT	CASSPDRVNQPQHF
NA	TRBV7-9	TRBJ2-1	NA	TGTGCCAGCAGCCCTCCTGAATCGGATGAGCAGTTCTTC	CASSPPESDEQFF
NA	TRBV7-9	TRBJ2-7	NA	TGTGCCAGCAGCACCGAGGTGGCATCCTACGAGCAGTACTTC	CASSTEVASYEQYF
TRBD2	TRBV6-1	TRBJ2-7	NA	TGTGCCAGCAGTGTAACTAGCGGGGGGGCCGTCTACGAGCAGTACTTC	CASSVTSGGAVYEQYF
TRBD2	TRBV28	TRBJ2-3	NA	TGTGCCAGCAGTTTGGCGGGGGGGAGCACAGATACGCAGTATTTT	CASSLAGGSTDTQYF
TRBD2	TRBV4-2	TRBJ2-7	NA	TGTGCCAGCAGCCCAAAACTAGCGCGGGACTACGAGCAGTACTTC	CASSPKLARDYEQYF
NA	TRBV1	TRBJ2-7	NA	TGCACCAGCAGCAAGGGACTAGCGGCCTCCTACGAGCAGTACTTC	CTSSKGLAASYEQYF
NA	TRBV4-1	TRBJ2-1	NA	TGCGCCAGCAGCCATGATGGATCGGGGCAGTTCTTC	CASSHDGSGQFF
TRBD2	TRBV28	TRBJ2-1	NA	TGTGCCAGCAGTTCGCCCGGACTAGCGGGAGCTCGCTACAATGAGCAGTTCTTC	CASSSPGLAGARYNEQFF
TRBD1	TRBV30	TRBJ1-1	NA	TGTGCCTGGAGTCTTAGACAGGGGAAGTCTGAAGCTTTCTTT	CAWSLRQGKSEAFF
NA	TRBV7-9	TRBJ2-2	NA	TGTGCCAGCAGCTTAATTCTGGGGCCGAACACCGGGGAGCTGTTTTTT	CASSLILGPNTGELFF